The 20 T cell receptor beta chains presented below share a single source sample, sequenced in a study of Graves' ophthalmopathy and Graves' hyperthyroidism. RNA transcripts served as template for amplifying TCR beta CDR3 sequences. First-round RT-PCR employed HTBI primers, with a second-round multiplex PCR after it. TCRdb called the multiplex PCR reads again in MiXCR, with one record for every CDR3 protein. Of almost 750,000 distinct CDR3 sequences listed, around 40% were seen once; the top ten hold 44%. Material for sequencing was peripheral blood. The source is an adult man with Graves' ophthalmopathy.

The rearrangement uses TRBV6-6 and TRBJ2-7; the match to TRBD2 covers 8 bases. Germline CDR1 is MNHNY and CDR2 is SVGAGI (reference sequence). This CDR3 region has 17 residues. Unmatched junction bases numbered 21, after V lost 5 bases and J lost 9 bases. CDR3 coding DNA: TGTGCCAGCAGTGAGCGGCGGCCGGGAGGGAGCACAGATACGCAGTACTTC. Amino acid sequence: CASSERRPGGSTDTQYF.

The chain links TRBV7-9 to TRBJ1-1; D might be TRBD1 (5 bases). With 4 bases removed from V and 1 base from J, the gap between germline ends came to 13 bases. This CDR3 contains 15 residues. Germline CDR1 is SEHNR and CDR2 is FQNEAQ (reference sequence). The CDR3 coding sequence is TGTGCCAGCAGCTCAGGTGGTGGGGGGAACACTGAAGCTTTCTTT. Its protein product is CASSSGGGGNTEAFF.

The V gene is TRBV29-1, the J gene TRBJ2-7; no reliable D call. The germline V gene has CDR1 SQVTM and CDR2 ANQGSEA. The CDR3 runs to 14 residues. V was clipped by 1 base and J by 13 bases, with 23 bases between them. CDR3 sequence (DNA): TGCAGCGTTGAAGCCAACCTGGACCAAGAGACTCACTACTTC. The encoded protein is CSVEANLDQETHYF.

This clonotype was counted between two and nine times. J is TRBJ1-4 and V is TRBV5-1; 8 nucleotides align to TRBD1. Germline V CDR1 and CDR2: SGHRS, YFSETQ. The V gene end was trimmed by 4 bases and the J gene end by 0 bases; junction bases not matched to a gene: 11. The length of the CDR3 is 18 residues. CDR3 protein: CASSPRGTGGSTNEKLFF. CDR3 nucleotides: TGCGCCAGCAGCCCAAGGGGCACAGGGGGATCAACTAATGAAAAACTGTTTTTT.

The chain combines TRBV6-5 with TRBJ1-5; D ambiguous. The V gene lost 6 bases and the J gene lost 6 bases, with 9 bases spanning the gap. The CDR3 consists of 12 residues. Germline values: CDR1 MNHEY, CDR2 SVGAGI. The CDR3 region is CASRAYGQPQHF. The CDR3 bases are TGTGCCAGCAGGGCTTACGGTCAGCCCCAGCATTTT.

Many counts were recorded for this clonotype. The chain is built from TRBV5-8 and TRBJ1-6; D uncertain. V lost 2 bases and J 7 bases, leaving 7 bases between the germline ends. CDR3 length: 13 amino acids. The germline V gene encodes CDR1 SGHTS and CDR2 YDEGEE. CDR3 residues: CASSLVGNSPLHF. The CDR3 DNA reads as TGTGCCAGCAGCTTAGTTGGGAATTCACCCCTCCACTTT.

This chain uses TRBV20-1 with TRBJ2-5, with TRBD2 matching over 10 bases. V shed 3 bases, J shed 7 bases, and the junction held 8 bases outside the gene matches. The CDR3 is 14 amino acids. CDR1 and CDR2 (germline): DFQATT, SNEGSKA (reference sequence). DNA of the CDR3: TGCAGTGCTAGGGGAACTAGCGGGGTAGGGACCCAGTACTTC. It specifies CSARGTSGVGTQYF.

The chain couples TRBV15 to TRBJ2-3; weak D call: TRBD1 (7 bases). The CDR3 length is 16 residues. V lost 5 bases and J lost 2, with 17 bases in between. The germline CDR1 and CDR2 sequences are LNHNV and YYDKDF (reference sequence). For the CDR3, the DNA is TGTGCCACCAGCGGCCGACAGGGACTTTCCACAGATACGCAGTATTTT. Translating it yields CATSGRQGLSTDTQYF.

In its sample, this clonotype was seen many times. The chain links TRBV2 to TRBJ1-6; no definite D call. The CDR3 totals 13 residues. Trimming removed 7 bases at V and 9 bases at J, with 13 bases between. The germline V gene encodes CDR1 SNHLY and CDR2 FYNNEI. This CDR3 is CASIQAIGSPLHF. In DNA form, the CDR3 reads TGTGCCAGCATCCAAGCAATCGGTTCACCCCTCCACTTT.

This clonotype was recorded many times. V gene TRBV24-1 combines with J gene TRBJ1-2; the match to TRBD1 covers 9 bases. The CDR3 is 14 amino acids. Germline V lookup: CDR1 KGHDR, CDR2 SFDVKD. V was pared by 10 bases and J by 7 bases, with 12 bases of the junction left unmatched. CDR3 DNA sequence: TGTGCCACAGAGTCTGGGACAGGGCGACGTGGCTACACCTTC. Its translation is CATESGTGRRGYTF.

This chain uses TRBV9 with TRBJ1-5; D unclear. The V and J ends lost 3 bases and 6 bases respectively, with 13 bases between them. Germline V gives CDR1 SGDLS, CDR2 YYNGEE. The CDR3 sequence is 14 residues long. The DNA of the CDR3 is TGTGCCAGCAGCGCCTCACCGAGTGGTCAGCCCCAGCATTTT. Encoded protein: CASSASPSGQPQHF.

The genes are TRBV7-8 and TRBJ1-2; TRBD1 is a possible D gene (5 bases). Germline-derived CDR1 and CDR2 are SGHVS and FQNEAQ. This CDR3 has 12 residues. The V end lost 4 bases, the J end lost 6 bases, and 9 bases lay between the germline ends. The DNA for the CDR3 is TGTGCCAGCAGCTACGGGACGGATGGCTACACCTTC. Its protein product is CASSYGTDGYTF.

This clonotype showed up just a few times. V and J are TRBV10-3 and TRBJ1-3; D gene uncertain. Germline V gives CDR1 ENHRY, CDR2 SYGVKD. Trimming removed 10 bases from V and 1 base from J, with 20 bases in between. The CDR3 extends over 16 amino acids. CDR3 sequence: CASTHASGPSGNTIYF. The CDR3 DNA reads as TGTGCCAGCACCCATGCGTCGGGTCCGTCTGGAAACACCATATATTTT.

This clonotype was observed a few times. The chain recombines TRBV6-6 with TRBJ1-1, with TRBD1 matching over 8 bases. This CDR3 is built from 17 residues. V shed 0 bases, J shed 2 bases, and the junction held 8 bases outside the gene matches. The germline V gene encodes CDR1 MNHNY and CDR2 SVGAGI (reference sequence). CDR3 loop: CASSYSRGRGHNTEAFF. The CDR3, as DNA: TGTGCCAGCAGTTACTCCAGGGGGCGCGGGCACAACACTGAAGCTTTCTTT.

As concerns this clonotype: At one boundary the junction diverges from the germline segment, which might be a read error. This chain joins TRBV29-1 and TRBJ2-6; D call uncertain. Germline V lookup: CDR1 SQVTM, CDR2 ANQGSEA. This CDR3 contains 10 residues. This CDR3 is CSVNGNTEAF. DNA for the CDR3: TGCAGCGTTAATGGGAACACTGAAGCTTTC.

V gene TRBV2 combines with J gene TRBJ1-2, with D possibly matching TRBD1 (5 bases). The ends were cut back, 6 bases at V and 7 bases at J, with 18 bases in the middle. Germline CDR1 reads SNHLY; CDR2 reads FYNNEI. CDR3 length equals 14 residues. The CDR3 here is CASSVGLAAGGYTF. DNA of the CDR3: TGTGCCAGCAGCGTGGGGCTAGCTGCTGGTGGCTACACCTTC.

This clonotype has a count of ten or more. This chain connects TRBV7-9 to TRBJ2-5; 8 bases are a match to TRBD1. The trim removed 4 bases at V and 4 bases at J, leaving 2 bases unmatched. The CDR3 is 13 residues long. Germline CDR1 SEHNR, CDR2 FQNEAQ (reference sequence). The CDR3 protein is CASSSGQGETQYF. In DNA form, the CDR3 reads TGTGCCAGCAGCTCAGGACAGGGAGAGACCCAGTACTTC.

This clonotype was seen more than once but under ten times. The chain links TRBV10-3 to TRBJ2-5; TRBD2 aligns across 9 bases. Germline V CDR1 and CDR2: ENHRY, SYGVKD. The CDR3 extends over 15 amino acids. With 6 bases clipped from V and 2 bases from J, the junction kept 7 bases outside the gene matches. This CDR3 reads CAIRPGAGGQETQYF. The CDR3 coding sequence is TGTGCCATCAGGCCAGGGGCGGGGGGGCAAGAGACCCAGTACTTC.

This CDR3 reads CASSPEGEGRYYEQYF. The CDR3, as DNA: TGTGCCAGTAGTCCTGAGGGCGAGGGACGATACTACGAGCAGTACTTC. The V gene is TRBV10-3, the J gene TRBJ2-7, with D perhaps being TRBD1 or TRBD2 (5 bases each). Germline V gives CDR1 ENHRY, CDR2 SYGVKD. The ends were cut back, 10 bases at V and 3 bases at J, with 25 bases in the middle. The CDR3 runs 16 residues.

This clonotype occurred many times. The chain combines TRBV10-3 with TRBJ1-1; D remains ambiguous. Per the germline V gene, CDR1 is ENHRY and CDR2 is SYGVKD. The CDR3 sequence is 15 residues long. The germline V and J ends were trimmed by 3 bases and 0 bases, with 11 bases remaining between them. The CDR3 spells CAISESGVLNTEAFF. As DNA, the CDR3 is TGTGCCATCAGTGAATCTGGGGTACTGAACACTGAAGCTTTCTTT.